The source of this T cell receptor (beta chain) is a study of blood T cell repertoires in COVID-19. CDR3 length equals 15 residues. Germline CDR1 is SGHRS and CDR2 is YFSETQ. Trimming took 0 bases from V and 8 from J, leaving 15 bases between them. TCRdb's table, derived via immunoSEQ multiplex PCR, lists solely in-frame clones and lacks some. The sample contains a few hundred thousand clones, about 89% of which appear only once. The gene calls are TRBV5-1 and TRBJ2-1; TRBD1 might be the D (7 bases). Material for sequencing was peripheral blood. The sequence was obtained from a middle-aged man with acute or convalescent COVID-19. The CDR3 is CASSLAGGWIDEQFF. The CDR3, as DNA: TGCGCCAGCAGCTTGGCAGGGGGGTGGATAGATGAGCAGTTCTTC.